This TCR beta chain emerged from a study of PD-1 blockade in classical Hodgkin lymphoma. The study's findings and limits: At baseline, newly diagnosed patients reportedly showed less TCR diversity than healthy donors.

The method was immunoSEQ multiplex PCR; TCRdb's version includes in-frame clones alone and lacks a portion of them. The table lists about 94,000 clones, 89% of them singletons, with over 8.5% in the top ten. As regards this clone: Its target is unknown.

Each patient relapsed following autologous stem cell transplantation, and prior brentuximab vedotin exposure differed. Complete response, partial response or progressive disease was each patient's best response. Trimming removed 6 bases from V and 4 bases from J; junction bases left unmatched: 4. CDR3 length: 13 residues. Germline V CDR1 and CDR2: MNHNS, SASEGT. The sample in question was peripheral blood mononuclear cells (PBMCs), obtained before the second cycle of nivolumab. The J gene is TRBJ1-2, the V gene TRBV6-1; 8 bases align to TRBD1. This clonotype was obtained from a human donor with classical Hodgkin lymphoma. DNA of the CDR3: TGTGCCAGCAGGGGACAGGAGAGCTATGGCTACACCTTC. Translated: CASRGQESYGYTF.